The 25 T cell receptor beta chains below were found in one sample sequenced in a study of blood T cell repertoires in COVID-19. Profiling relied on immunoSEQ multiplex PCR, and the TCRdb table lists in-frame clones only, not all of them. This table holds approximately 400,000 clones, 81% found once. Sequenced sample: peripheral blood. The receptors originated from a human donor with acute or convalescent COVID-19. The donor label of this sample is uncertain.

The CDR3 sequence: CATPGLHYEQYF. As DNA, the CDR3 is TGTGCCACCCCGGGACTCCACTACGAGCAGTACTTC. The chain employs TRBV21-1 and TRBJ2-7; the listed D gene, TRBD2, was not tested against the DNA. TRBV21-1 is classified as a pseudogene. The CDR3 length is 12 residues.

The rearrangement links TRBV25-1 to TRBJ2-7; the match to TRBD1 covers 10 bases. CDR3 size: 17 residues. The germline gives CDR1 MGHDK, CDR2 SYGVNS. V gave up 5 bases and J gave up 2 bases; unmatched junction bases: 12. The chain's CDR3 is CASSPTGGRVGTYEQYF. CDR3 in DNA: TGTGCCAGCAGTCCGACAGGGGGCAGGGTTGGAACCTACGAGCAGTACTTC.

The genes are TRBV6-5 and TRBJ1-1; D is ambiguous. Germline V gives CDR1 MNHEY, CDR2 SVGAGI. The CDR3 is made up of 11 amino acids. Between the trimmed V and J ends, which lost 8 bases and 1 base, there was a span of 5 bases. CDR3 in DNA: TGTGCCAGCTACGGGAACACTGAAGCTTTCTTT. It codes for CASYGNTEAFF.

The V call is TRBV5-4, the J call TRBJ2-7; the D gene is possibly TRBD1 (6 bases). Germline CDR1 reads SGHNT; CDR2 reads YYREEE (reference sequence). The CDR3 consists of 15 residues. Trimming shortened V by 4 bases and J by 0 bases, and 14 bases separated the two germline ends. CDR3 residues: CASSLTGLGSYEQYF. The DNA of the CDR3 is TGTGCCAGCAGCCTTACAGGGCTAGGCTCCTACGAGCAGTACTTC.

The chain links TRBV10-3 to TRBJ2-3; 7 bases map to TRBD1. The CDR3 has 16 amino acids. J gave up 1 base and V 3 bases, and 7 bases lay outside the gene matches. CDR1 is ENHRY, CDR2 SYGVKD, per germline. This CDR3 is CAISDRGKVGTDTQYF. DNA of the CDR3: TGTGCCATCAGTGACAGGGGGAAAGTAGGCACAGATACGCAGTATTTT.

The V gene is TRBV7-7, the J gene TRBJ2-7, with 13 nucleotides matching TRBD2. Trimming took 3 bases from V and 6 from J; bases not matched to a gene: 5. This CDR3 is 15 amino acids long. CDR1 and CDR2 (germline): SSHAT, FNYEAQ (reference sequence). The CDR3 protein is CASSFGLAGEGEQYF. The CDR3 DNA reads TGTGCCAGCAGCTTCGGACTAGCGGGAGAGGGCGAGCAGTACTTC.

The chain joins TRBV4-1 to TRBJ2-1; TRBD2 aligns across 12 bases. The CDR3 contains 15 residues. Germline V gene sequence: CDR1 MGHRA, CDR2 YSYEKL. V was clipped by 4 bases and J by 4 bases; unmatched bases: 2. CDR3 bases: TGCGCCAGCAGCCGAGGGACTAGCGGGTACAATGAGCAGTTCTTC. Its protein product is CASSRGTSGYNEQFF.

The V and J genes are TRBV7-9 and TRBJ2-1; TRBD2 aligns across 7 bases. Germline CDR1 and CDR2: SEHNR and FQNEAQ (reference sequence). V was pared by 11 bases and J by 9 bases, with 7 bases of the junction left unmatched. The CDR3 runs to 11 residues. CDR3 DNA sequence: TGTGCCTGGAGGGAGGGATCTGAGCAGTTCTTC. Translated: CAWREGSEQFF.

CDR3 nucleotides: TGTGCCAGCAGCTTAGGGACAGGGGCCAATGGCTACACCTTC. As protein: CASSLGTGANGYTF. The rearrangement links TRBV7-9 to TRBJ1-2; 9 nucleotides match TRBD1. CDR1 is SEHNR, CDR2 FQNEAQ, per germline (reference sequence). The CDR3 runs 14 residues. With 1 base clipped from V and 6 bases from J, the junction kept 3 bases outside the gene matches. The whole variable domain, remainder taken from reference TRBV7-9 and TRBJ1-2, is DTGVSQNPRHKITKRGQNVTFRCDPISEHNRLYWYRQTLGQGPEFLTYFQNEAQLEKSRLLSDRFSAERPKGSFSTLEIQRTEQGDSAMYLCASSLGTGANGYTFGSGTRLTVV.

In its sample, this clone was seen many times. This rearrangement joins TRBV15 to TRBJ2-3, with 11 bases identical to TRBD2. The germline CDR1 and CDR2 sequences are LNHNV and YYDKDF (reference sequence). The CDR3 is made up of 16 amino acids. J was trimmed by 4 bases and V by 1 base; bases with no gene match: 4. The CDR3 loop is CATSRGLAGGPDTQYF. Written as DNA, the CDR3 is TGTGCCACCAGCAGAGGTCTAGCGGGAGGCCCAGATACGCAGTATTTT.

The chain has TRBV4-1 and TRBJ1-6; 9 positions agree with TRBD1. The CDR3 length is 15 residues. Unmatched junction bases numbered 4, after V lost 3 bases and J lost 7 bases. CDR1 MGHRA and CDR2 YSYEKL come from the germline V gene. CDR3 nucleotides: TGCGCCAGCAGCCAGGGGACAGGGAGAAATTCACCCCTCCACTTT. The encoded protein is CASSQGTGRNSPLHF.

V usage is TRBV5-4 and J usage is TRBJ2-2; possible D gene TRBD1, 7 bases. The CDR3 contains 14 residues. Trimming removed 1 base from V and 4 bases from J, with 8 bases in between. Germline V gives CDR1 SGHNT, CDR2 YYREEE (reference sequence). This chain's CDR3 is CASSLQGGTGELFF. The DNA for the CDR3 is TGTGCCAGCAGCTTGCAGGGGGGCACCGGGGAGCTGTTTTTT. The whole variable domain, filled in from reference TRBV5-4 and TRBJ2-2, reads ETGVTQSPTHLIKTRGQQVTLRCSSQSGHNTVSWYQQALGQGPQFIFQYYREEENGRGNFPPRFSGLQFPNYSSELNVNALELDDSALYLCASSLQGGTGELFFGEGSRLTVL.

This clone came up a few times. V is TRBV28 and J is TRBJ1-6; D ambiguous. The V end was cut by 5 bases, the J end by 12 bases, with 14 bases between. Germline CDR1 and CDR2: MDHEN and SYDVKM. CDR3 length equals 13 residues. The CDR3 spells CASSPRRQVPLHF. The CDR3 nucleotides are TGTGCCAGCAGTCCGCGACGGCAGGTACCCCTCCACTTT.

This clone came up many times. The CDR3 DNA reads as TGTGCCAGCAGACGGGACTTGTACTCTGGAAACACCATATATTTT. It codes for CASRRDLYSGNTIYF. This chain connects TRBV3-1 (or the pseudogene TRBV3-2) to TRBJ1-3; D may be TRBD1 (5 bases). V was trimmed by 6 bases and J by 0 bases, leaving 12 bases between them. The CDR3 spans 15 residues. Per germline, CDR1 LGHDT and CDR2 YNNKEL (reference sequence).

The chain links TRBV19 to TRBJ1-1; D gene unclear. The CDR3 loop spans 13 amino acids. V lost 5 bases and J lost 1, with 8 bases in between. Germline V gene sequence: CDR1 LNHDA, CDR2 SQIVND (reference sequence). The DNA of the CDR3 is TGTGCCAGTAGTCCTGCCGGGAACACTGAAGCTTTCTTT. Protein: CASSPAGNTEAFF.

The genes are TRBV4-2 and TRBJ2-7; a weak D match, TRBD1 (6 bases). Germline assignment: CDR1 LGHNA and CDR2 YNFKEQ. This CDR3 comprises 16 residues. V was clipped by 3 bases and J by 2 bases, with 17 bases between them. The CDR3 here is CASSQDAGVRTYEQYF. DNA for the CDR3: TGTGCCAGCAGCCAGGATGCAGGGGTTCGTACCTACGAGCAGTACTTC.

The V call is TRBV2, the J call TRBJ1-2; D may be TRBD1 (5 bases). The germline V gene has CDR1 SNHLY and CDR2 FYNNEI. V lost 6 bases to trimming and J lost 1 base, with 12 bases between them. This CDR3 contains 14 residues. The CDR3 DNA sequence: TGTGCCAGCAGGGGGCAGACAATTAACTATGGCTACACCTTC. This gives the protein CASRGQTINYGYTF.

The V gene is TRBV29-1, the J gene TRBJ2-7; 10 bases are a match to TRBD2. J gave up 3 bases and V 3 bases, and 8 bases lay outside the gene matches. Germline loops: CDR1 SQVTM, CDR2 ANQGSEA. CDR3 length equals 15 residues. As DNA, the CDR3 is TGCAGCGTTGATCTTGGGGCTAGCGGGAGCTACGAGCAGTACTTC. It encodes CSVDLGASGSYEQYF.

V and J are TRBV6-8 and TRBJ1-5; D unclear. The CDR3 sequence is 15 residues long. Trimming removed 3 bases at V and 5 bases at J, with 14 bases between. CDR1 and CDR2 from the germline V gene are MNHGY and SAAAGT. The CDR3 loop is CASSYYTGLDQPQHF. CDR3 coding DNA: TGTGCCAGCAGTTATTATACGGGGTTGGATCAGCCCCAGCATTTT.

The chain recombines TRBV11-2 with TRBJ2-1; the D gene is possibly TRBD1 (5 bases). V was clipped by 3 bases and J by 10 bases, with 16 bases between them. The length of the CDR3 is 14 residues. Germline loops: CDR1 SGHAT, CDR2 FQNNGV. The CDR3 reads CASSLPLQGYEQFF. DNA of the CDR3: TGTGCCAGCAGCTTGCCCCTCCAGGGCTACGAGCAGTTCTTC.

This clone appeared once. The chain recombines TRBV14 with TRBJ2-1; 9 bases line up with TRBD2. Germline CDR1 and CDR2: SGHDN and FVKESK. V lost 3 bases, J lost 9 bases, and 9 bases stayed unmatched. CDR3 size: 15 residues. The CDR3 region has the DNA TGTGCCAGCAGCCAGCGGGCTAGCGGGATGGTTGAGCAGTTCTTC. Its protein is CASSQRASGMVEQFF.

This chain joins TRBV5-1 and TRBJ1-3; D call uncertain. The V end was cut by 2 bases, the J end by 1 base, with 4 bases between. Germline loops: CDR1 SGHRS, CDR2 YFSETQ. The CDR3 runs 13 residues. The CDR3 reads CASSFGSGNTIYF. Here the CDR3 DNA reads TGCGCCAGCAGCTTCGGGTCTGGAAACACCATATATTTT.

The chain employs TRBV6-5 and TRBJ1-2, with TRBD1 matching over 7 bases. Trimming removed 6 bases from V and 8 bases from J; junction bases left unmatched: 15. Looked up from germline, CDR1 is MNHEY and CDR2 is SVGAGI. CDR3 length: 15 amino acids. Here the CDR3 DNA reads TGTGCCAGCAGACGACAGGGACGGGGCCTGGAAGGCTACACCTTC. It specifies CASRRQGRGLEGYTF.

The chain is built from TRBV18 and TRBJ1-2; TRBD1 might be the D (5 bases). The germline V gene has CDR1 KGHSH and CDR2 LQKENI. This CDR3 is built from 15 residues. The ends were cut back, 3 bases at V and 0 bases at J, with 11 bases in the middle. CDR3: CASSPLGGTNYGYTF. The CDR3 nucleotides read TGTGCCAGCTCACCTCTGGGGGGAACTAACTATGGCTACACCTTC.

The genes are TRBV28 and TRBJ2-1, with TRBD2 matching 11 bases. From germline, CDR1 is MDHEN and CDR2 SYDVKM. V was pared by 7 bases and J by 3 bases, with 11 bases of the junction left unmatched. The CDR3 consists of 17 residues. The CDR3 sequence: CASKYVAGGQGYNEQFF. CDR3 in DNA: TGTGCCAGCAAATACGTAGCGGGGGGGCAAGGCTACAATGAGCAGTTCTTC.